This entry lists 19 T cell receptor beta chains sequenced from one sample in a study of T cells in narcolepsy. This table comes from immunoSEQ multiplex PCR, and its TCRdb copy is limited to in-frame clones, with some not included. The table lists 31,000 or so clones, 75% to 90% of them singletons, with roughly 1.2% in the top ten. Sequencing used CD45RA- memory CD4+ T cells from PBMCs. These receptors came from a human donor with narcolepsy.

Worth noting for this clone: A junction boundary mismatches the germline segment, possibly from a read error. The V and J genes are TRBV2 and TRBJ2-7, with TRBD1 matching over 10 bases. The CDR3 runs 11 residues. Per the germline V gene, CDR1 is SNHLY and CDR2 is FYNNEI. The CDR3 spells CASSEDRGGSF. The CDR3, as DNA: TGTGCCAGCAGCGAGGACAGGGGGGGCTCCTTC.

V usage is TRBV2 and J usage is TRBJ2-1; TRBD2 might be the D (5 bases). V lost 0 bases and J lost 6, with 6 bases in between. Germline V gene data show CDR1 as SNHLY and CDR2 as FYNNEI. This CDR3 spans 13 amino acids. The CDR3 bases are TGTGCCAGCAGTGAAGCGGACTTCAATGAGCAGTTCTTC. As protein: CASSEADFNEQFF. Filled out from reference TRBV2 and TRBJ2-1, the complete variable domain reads EPEVTQTPSHQVTQMGQEVILRCVPISNHLYFYWYRQILGQKVEFLVSFYNNEISEKSEIFDDQFSVERPDGSNFTLKIRSTKLEDSAMYFCASSEADFNEQFFGPGTRLTVL.

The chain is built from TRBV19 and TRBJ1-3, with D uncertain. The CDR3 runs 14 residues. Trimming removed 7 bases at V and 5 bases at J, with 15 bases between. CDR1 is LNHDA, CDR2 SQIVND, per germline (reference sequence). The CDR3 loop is CASTPLLQRNTIYF. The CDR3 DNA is TGTGCCAGTACCCCCCTTCTTCAACGAAACACCATATATTTT.

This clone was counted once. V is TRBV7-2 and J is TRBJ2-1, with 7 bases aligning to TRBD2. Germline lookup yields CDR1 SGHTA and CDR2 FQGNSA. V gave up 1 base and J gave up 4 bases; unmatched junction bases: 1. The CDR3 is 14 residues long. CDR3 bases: TGTGCCAGCAGCTTAGGCGGGGGATACAATGAGCAGTTCTTC. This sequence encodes CASSLGGGYNEQFF.

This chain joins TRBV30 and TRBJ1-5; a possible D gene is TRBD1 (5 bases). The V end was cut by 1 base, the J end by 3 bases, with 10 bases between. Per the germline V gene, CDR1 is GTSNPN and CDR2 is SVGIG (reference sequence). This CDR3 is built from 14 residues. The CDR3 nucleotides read TGTGCCTGGAGTGAAGGGGCCGACAATCAGCCCCAGCATTTT. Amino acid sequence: CAWSEGADNQPQHF.

For the CDR3, the DNA is TGTGCTAGTGGTTTGGTAGTCGGTGACAGGGTGGGTAAGACAGATACGCAGTATTTT. The encoded protein is CASGLVVGDRVGKTDTQYF. V usage is TRBV12-5 and J usage is TRBJ2-3; 7 bases agree with TRBD1. With 0 bases clipped from V and 3 bases from J, the junction kept 15 bases outside the gene matches. The CDR3 extends over 19 amino acids. Germline CDR1 and CDR2: LGHNT and FRNRAP.

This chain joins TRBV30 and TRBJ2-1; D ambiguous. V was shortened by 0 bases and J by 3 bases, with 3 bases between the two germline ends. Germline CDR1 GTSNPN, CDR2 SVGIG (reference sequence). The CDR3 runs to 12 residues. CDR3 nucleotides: TGTGCCTGGAGTGTATACTACAATGAGCAGTTCTTC. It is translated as CAWSVYYNEQFF. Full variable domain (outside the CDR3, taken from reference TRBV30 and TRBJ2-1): SQTIHQWPATLVQPVGSPLSLECTVEGTSNPNLYWYRQAAGRGLQLLFYSVGIGQISSEVPQNLSASRPQDRQFILSSKKLLLSDSGFYLCAWSVYYNEQFFGPGTRLTVL.

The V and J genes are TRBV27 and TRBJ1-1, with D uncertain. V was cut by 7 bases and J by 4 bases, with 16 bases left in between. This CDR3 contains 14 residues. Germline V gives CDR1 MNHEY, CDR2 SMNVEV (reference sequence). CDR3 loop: CASTSRVGSTEAFF. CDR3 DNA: TGTGCCAGCACCTCAAGGGTGGGGAGCACTGAAGCTTTCTTT.

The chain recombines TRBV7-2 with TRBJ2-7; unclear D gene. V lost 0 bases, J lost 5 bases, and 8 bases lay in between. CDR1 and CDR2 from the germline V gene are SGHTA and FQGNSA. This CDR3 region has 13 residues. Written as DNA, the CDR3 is TGTGCCAGCAGCTTAGCCCAGGCCCACGAGCAGTACTTC. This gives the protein CASSLAQAHEQYF.

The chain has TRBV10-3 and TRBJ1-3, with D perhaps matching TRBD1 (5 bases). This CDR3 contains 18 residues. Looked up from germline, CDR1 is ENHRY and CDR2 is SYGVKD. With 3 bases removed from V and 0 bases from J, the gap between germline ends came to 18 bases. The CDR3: CAISEVPGGGSSGNTIYF. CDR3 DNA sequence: TGTGCCATCAGTGAAGTACCCGGGGGGGGGAGCTCTGGAAACACCATATATTTT.

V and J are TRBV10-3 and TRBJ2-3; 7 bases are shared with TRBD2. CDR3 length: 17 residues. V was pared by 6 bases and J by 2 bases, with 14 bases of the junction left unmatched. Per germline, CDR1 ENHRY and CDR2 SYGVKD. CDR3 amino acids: CAIRGSFAGDPTDTQYF. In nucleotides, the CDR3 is TGTGCCATCAGGGGCAGCTTCGCGGGGGACCCCACAGATACGCAGTATTTT.

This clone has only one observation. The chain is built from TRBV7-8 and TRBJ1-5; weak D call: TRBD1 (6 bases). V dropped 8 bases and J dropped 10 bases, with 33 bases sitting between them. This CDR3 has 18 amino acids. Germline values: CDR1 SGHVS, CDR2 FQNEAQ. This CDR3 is CASGQGPAGAIPWQPQHF. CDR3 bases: TGTGCCAGCGGCCAAGGGCCGGCAGGGGCAATCCCCTGGCAACCCCAGCATTTT.

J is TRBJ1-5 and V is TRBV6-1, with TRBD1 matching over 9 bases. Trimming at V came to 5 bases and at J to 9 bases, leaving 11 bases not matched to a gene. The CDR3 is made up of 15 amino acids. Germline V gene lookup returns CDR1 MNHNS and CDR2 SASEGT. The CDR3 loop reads CASSSLTGGSAPQHF. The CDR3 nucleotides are TGTGCCAGCAGTTCCCTGACAGGGGGAAGTGCGCCCCAGCATTTT.

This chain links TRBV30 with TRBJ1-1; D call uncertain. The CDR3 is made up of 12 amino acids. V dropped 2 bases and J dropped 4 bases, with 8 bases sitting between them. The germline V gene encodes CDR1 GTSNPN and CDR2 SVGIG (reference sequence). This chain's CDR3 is CAWSSGPTEAFF. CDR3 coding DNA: TGTGCCTGGAGTTCGGGCCCCACTGAAGCTTTCTTT.

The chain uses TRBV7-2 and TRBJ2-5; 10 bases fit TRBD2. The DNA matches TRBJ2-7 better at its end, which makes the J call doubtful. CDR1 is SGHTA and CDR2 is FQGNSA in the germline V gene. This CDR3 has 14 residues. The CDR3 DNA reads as TGTGCCAGCAGCGCACTAGCGGGGCGGTCCGAGCAGTACTTC. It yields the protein CASSALAGRSEQYF.

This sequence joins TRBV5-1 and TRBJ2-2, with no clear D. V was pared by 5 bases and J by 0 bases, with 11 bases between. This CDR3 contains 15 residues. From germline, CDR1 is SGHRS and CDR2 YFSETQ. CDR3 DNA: TGCGCCAGCAGGCAGATGCTCGCGAACACCGGGGAGCTGTTTTTT. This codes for CASRQMLANTGELFF.

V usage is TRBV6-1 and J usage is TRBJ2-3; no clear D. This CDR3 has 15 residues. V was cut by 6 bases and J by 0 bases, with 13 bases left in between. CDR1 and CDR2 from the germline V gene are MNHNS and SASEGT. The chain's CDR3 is CASSSGPYSTDTQYF. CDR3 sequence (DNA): TGTGCCAGCAGCTCGGGTCCATACAGCACAGATACGCAGTATTTT.

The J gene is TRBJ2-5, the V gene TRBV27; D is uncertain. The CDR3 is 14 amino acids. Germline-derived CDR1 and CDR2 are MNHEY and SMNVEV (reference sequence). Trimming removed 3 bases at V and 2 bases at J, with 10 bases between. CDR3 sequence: CASSLSAVQETQYF. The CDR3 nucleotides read TGTGCCAGCAGTTTGTCGGCGGTTCAAGAGACCCAGTACTTC.

CDR3 DNA sequence: TGTGTCAGAAGCTTAGCGGAGCCGGAAGCAAAAACCCAAGAGACCCAGTACTTC. It specifies CVRSLAEPEAKTQETQYF. The chain combines TRBV7-5 with TRBJ2-5; TRBD2 is the table's D call, not checked against the DNA. TRBV7-5 is a documented pseudogene. The CDR3 covers 18 residues.